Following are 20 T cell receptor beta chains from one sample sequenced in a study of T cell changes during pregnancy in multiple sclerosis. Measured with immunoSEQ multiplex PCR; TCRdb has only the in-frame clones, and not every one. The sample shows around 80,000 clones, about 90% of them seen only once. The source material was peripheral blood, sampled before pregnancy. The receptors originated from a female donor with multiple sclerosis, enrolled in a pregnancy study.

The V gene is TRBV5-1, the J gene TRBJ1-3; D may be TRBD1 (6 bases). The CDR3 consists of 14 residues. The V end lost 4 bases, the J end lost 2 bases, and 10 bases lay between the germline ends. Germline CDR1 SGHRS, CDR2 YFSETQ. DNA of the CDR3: TGCGCCAGCAGCGTCAGGGGTGCTGGAAACACCATATATTTT. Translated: CASSVRGAGNTIYF. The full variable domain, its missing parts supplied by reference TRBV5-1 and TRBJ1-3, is KAGVTQTPRYLIKTRGQQVTLSCSPISGHRSVSWYQQTPGQGLQFLFEYFSETQRNKGNFPGRFSGRQFSNSRSEMNVSTLELGDSALYLCASSVRGAGNTIYFGEGSWLTVV.

CDR3 sequence (DNA): TGTGCCAGCAGTGAAAAGTGGGTAGCGGGGGTCGGCACAGATACGCAGTATTTT. Amino acid sequence: CASSEKWVAGVGTDTQYF. The genes are TRBV6-1 and TRBJ2-3, with 9 bases fitting TRBD2. The CDR3 sequence is 18 residues long. The ends lost 2 bases at V and 1 base at J; junction bases unmatched: 10. From germline, CDR1 is MNHNS and CDR2 SASEGT.

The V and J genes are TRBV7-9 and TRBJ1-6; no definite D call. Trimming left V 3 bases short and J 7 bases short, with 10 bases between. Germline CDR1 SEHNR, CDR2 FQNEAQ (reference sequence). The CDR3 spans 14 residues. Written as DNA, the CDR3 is TGTGCCAGCAGCTTCCGAGAACAGAATTCACCCCTCCACTTT. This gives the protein CASSFREQNSPLHF.

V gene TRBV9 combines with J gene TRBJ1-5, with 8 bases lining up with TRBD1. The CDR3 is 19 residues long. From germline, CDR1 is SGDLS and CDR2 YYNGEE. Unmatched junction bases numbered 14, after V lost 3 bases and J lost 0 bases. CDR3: CASSGTTGEEDYSNQPQHF. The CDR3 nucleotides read TGTGCCAGCAGCGGAACGACAGGGGAAGAAGATTATAGCAATCAGCCCCAGCATTTT.

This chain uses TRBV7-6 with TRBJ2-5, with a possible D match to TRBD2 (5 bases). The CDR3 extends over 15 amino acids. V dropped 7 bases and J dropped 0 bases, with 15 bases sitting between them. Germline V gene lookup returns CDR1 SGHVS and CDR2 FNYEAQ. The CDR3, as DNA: TGTGCCAGCACCAAACGGGGAGCTTACCAAGAGACCCAGTACTTC. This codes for CASTKRGAYQETQYF.

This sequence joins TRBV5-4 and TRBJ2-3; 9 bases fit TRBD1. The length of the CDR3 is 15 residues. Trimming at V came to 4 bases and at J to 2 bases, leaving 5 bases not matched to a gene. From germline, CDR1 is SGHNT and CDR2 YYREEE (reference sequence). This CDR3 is CASSPRDRVTDTQYF. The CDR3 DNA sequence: TGTGCCAGCAGCCCCCGGGACAGGGTCACAGATACGCAGTATTTT.

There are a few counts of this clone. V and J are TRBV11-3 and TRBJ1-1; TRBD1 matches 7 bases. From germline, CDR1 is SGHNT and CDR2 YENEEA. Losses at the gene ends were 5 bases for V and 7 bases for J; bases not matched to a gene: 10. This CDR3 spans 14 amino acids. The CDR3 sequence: CASSHRDRQNEAFF. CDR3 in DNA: TGTGCCAGCAGCCACCGGGACAGACAGAATGAAGCTTTCTTT. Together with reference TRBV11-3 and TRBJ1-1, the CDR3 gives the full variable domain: EAGVVQSPRYKIIEKKQPVAFWCNPISGHNTLYWYLQNLGQGPELLIRYENEEAVDDSQLPKDRFSAERLKGVDSTLKIQPAELGDSAVYLCASSHRDRQNEAFFGQGTRLTVV.

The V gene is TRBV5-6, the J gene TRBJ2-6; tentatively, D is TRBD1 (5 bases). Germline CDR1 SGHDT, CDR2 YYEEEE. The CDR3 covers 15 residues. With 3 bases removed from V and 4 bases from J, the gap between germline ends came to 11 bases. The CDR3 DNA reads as TGTGCCAGCAGCTGGGGCAGGGTCGGGGCCAACGTCCTGACTTTC. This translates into CASSWGRVGANVLTF.

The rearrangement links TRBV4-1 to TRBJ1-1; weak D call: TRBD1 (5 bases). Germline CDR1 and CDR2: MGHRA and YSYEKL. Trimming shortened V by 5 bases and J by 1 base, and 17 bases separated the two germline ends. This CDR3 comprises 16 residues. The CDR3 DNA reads TGCGCCAGCAGCTCCCCCCAGGAGGGGACGAACACTGAAGCTTTCTTT. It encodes CASSSPQEGTNTEAFF.

CDR3 sequence reads: CASSLVGGGGSFF. The CDR3 region has the DNA TGTGCCAGCAGCTTAGTGGGCGGCGGGGGGTCTTTCTTT. The genes are TRBV7-3 and TRBJ1-1; tentative D call: TRBD1 (5 bases). Germline V gene sequence: CDR1 SGHTA, CDR2 FQGTGA. The ends were cut back, 2 bases at V and 12 bases at J, with 16 bases in the middle. The length of the CDR3 is 13 residues.

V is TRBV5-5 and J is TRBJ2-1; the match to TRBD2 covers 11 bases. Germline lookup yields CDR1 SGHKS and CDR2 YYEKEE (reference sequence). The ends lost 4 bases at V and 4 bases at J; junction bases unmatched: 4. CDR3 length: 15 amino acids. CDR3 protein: CASSNSGGAYNEQFF. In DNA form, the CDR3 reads TGTGCCAGCAGCAATAGCGGGGGGGCTTACAATGAGCAGTTCTTC.

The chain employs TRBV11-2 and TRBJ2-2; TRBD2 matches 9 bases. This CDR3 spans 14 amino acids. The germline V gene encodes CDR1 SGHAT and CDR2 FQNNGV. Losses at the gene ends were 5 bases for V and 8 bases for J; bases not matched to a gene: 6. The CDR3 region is CASSDLAGRGELFF. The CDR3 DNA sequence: TGTGCCAGCAGCGACCTAGCGGGGAGGGGGGAGCTGTTTTTT.

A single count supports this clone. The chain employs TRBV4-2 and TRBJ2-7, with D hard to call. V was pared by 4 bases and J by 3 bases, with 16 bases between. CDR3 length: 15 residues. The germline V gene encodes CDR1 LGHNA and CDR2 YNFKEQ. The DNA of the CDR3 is TGTGCCAGCAGCCCAACATCGGCAGGTCGCTACGAGCAGTACTTC. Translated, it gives CASSPTSAGRYEQYF.

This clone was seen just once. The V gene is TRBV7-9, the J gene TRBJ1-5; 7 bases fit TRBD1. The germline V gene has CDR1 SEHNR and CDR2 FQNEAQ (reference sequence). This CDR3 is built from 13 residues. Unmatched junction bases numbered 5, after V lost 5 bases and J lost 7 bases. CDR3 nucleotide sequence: TGTGCCAGCAGCCGGGGACAGCTCCAGCCCCAGCATTTT. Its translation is CASSRGQLQPQHF.

CDR3 region: CASSLDYLQGMIDKNIQYF. CDR3 nucleotides: TGTGCCAGCAGCCTGGACTACTTACAGGGTATGATTGACAAAAACATTCAGTACTTC. The chain couples TRBV5-8 to TRBJ2-4; D is tentatively TRBD1 or TRBD2 (6 bases each). In germline, CDR1 is SGHTS, CDR2 YDEGEE. The ends were cut back, 4 bases at V and 3 bases at J, with 26 bases in the middle. The CDR3 sequence is 19 residues long.

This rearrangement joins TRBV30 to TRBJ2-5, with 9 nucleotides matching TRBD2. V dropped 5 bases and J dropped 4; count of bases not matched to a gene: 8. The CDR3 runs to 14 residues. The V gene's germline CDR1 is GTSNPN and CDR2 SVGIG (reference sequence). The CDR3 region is CAWGRGGAGETQYF. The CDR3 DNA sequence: TGTGCCTGGGGCCGCGGGGGGGCCGGAGAGACCCAGTACTTC.

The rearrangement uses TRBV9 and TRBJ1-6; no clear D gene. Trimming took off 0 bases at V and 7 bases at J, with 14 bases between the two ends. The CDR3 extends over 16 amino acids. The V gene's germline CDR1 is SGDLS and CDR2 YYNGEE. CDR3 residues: CASSVETTGGNSPLHF. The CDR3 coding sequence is TGTGCCAGCAGCGTAGAAACCACGGGCGGGAATTCACCCCTCCACTTT. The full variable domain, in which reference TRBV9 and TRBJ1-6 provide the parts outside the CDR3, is DSGVTQTPKHLITATGQRVTLRCSPRSGDLSVYWYQQSLDQGLQFLIQYYNGEERAKGNILERFSAQQFPDLHSELNLSSLELGDSALYFCASSVETTGGNSPLHFGNGTRLTVT.

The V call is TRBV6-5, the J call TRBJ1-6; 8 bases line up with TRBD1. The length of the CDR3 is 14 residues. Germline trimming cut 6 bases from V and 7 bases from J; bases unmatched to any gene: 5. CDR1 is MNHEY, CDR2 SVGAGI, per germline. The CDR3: CASRFRQGNSPLHF. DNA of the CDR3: TGTGCCAGCAGGTTTCGACAGGGGAATTCACCCCTCCACTTT.

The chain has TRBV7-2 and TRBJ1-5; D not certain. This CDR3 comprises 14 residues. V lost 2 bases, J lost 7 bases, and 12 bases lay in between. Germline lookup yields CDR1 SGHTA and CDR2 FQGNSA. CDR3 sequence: CASSLRTASQPQHF. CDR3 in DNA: TGTGCCAGCAGCTTAAGAACAGCCAGCCAGCCCCAGCATTTT.

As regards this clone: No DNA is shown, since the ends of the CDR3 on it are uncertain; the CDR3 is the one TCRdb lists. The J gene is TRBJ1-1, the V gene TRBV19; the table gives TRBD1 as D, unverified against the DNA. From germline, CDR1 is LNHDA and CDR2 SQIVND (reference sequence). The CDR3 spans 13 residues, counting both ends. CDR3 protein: CASSSGQGAEAFF.